Listed below are T cell receptor beta chains from one sample, sequenced in a study of CD8 T cells in ankylosing spondylitis. TCRdb ran MiXCR on the 5' RACE reads and lists one entry per CDR3 protein. Of 200,000 or so distinct CDR3 sequences listed, roughly 18% are singletons. The specimen was blood, either unsorted or a sorted T cell fraction (not recorded which). The receptors come from a male donor aged 10-35 years with ankylosing spondylitis or in good health (not recorded which). Both conserved end residues are part of each CDR3. The order of the fields is clone size, V gene, J gene, D gene, CDR3 DNA, CDR3 protein. The D gene is left open where the match is weak. A row's size may be missing; if present it is once, few, many or a size class.

size: many
V: TRBV7-9
J: TRBJ2-1
D: TRBD2
DNA: TGTGCCAGCAGCCTAGCGGGAACCCTCCGGGAGCAGTTCTTC
CDR3: CASSLAGTLREQFF

size: many
V: TRBV19
J: TRBJ2-1
D: -
DNA: TGTGCCAGTAGTCCGACAAGACAGGGACTGGAGTTCTTC
CDR3: CASSPTRQGLEFF

size: -
V: TRBV20-1
J: TRBJ1-6
D: -
DNA: TGCAGTGCTAGAGAGTGGCAGTATTCACCCCTCCACTTT
CDR3: CSAREWQYSPLHF

size: many
V: TRBV4-3
J: TRBJ1-4
D: TRBD1
DNA: TGCGCCAGCAGCCACGCAGGACCGGGACAGGGAAGTGAAAAACTGTTTTTT
CDR3: CASSHAGPGQGSEKLFF

size: -
V: TRBV7-3
J: TRBJ2-3
D: TRBD2
DNA: TGTGCCAGCAGCCCATTAAAACCGGGACTAGGAGCAGATACGCAGTATTTT
CDR3: CASSPLKPGLGADTQYF

size: few
V: TRBV20-1
J: TRBJ2-1
D: TRBD2
DNA: TGCAGTGCTAGAGATGGCGTAGGACTAGCGAGAAATGAGCAGTTCTTC
CDR3: CSARDGVGLARNEQFF

size: few
V: TRBV7-9
J: TRBJ2-1
D: -
DNA: TGTGCCAGCAGCATTTCCAGGGGGGTCGGGAATGAGCAGTTCTTC
CDR3: CASSISRGVGNEQFF

size: many
V: TRBV11-2
J: TRBJ2-1
D: TRBD1
DNA: TGTGCCAGCAGCTTAGAGACAGGGATACACAATGAGCAGTTCTTC
CDR3: CASSLETGIHNEQFF

size: many
V: TRBV27
J: TRBJ2-3
D: -
DNA: TGTGCGAAGGACGGGGGTACGCAGTATTTT
CDR3: CAKDGGTQYF

size: many
V: TRBV7-2
J: TRBJ2-5
D: -
DNA: TGTGCCAGCAGCTTAGAGGTTTTTCGCGCCGGCGCAAAGACCCAGTACTTC
CDR3: CASSLEVFRAGAKTQYF

size: many
V: TRBV29-1
J: TRBJ2-4
D: TRBD2
DNA: TGCAGCGTTGAAAGAGAGCGGGAGGGAGACAAAAACATTCAGTACTTC
CDR3: CSVEREREGDKNIQYF

size: many
V: TRBV25-1
J: TRBJ2-2
D: TRBD2
DNA: TGTGCCAGCAGTGAATGCTCGGGGGGGCGATGTACCGGGGAGCTGTTTTTT
CDR3: CASSECSGGRCTGELFF

size: many
V: TRBV19
J: TRBJ2-1
D: TRBD2
DNA: TGTGCCAGTAGTATCGTAGCGGGAAGTATCGATGAGCAGTTCTTC
CDR3: CASSIVAGSIDEQFF

size: -
V: TRBV30
J: TRBJ2-2
D: TRBD2
DNA: TGTGCCTGGAGTGTACTCGGGAGGGAGACCGGGGAGCTGTTTTTT
CDR3: CAWSVLGRETGELFF

size: many
V: TRBV4-1
J: TRBJ2-2
D: TRBD1
DNA: TGCGCCAGCAGCCGGACAGGGAGCACCGGGGAGCTGTTTTTT
CDR3: CASSRTGSTGELFF